The rows below give T cell receptor beta chains drawn from one sample of a study of shared clonotypes between healthy human individuals. Generated by immunoSEQ multiplex PCR, the TCRdb table keeps only in-frame clones and is missing some. The sample holds roughly 570,000 clones; roughly 98% are singletons and the top ten take approximately 0.3%. Sample: naive CD8+ T cells sorted from blood. The source is a man aged 25 to 45 in good health. CDR3s include the opening cysteine and the closing phenylalanine or tryptophan.

cdr3_length j_call v_call cdr3_aa
16 TRBJ2-1 TRBV9 CASSPGTGSSYNEQFF
15 TRBJ2-1 TRBV7-2 CASSNTSARFNEQFF
15 TRBJ1-5 TRBV4-2 CASSQDKSGNQPQHF
14 TRBJ2-7 TRBV28 CASSLYRTSYEQYF
16 TRBJ1-4 TRBV7-9 CASSLVFRGLDEKLFF
13 TRBJ2-1 TRBV10-1 CASSELVSNEQFF
12 TRBJ2-1 TRBV12-5 CASGFQGREQFF
15 TRBJ2-5 TRBV5-6 CASSGTTGTDGTQYF
16 TRBJ2-5 TRBV11-1 CASSGVGQAIQETQYF
14 TRBJ2-7 TRBV29-1 CSAHLAKRDSPMYF
15 TRBJ2-7 TRBV27 CASSLSGVGGQPMNF
14 TRBJ2-7 TRBV19 CASSPGHSPNEQYF
15 TRBJ1-1 TRBV11-2 CASSFLGARDTEAFF
15 TRBJ2-7 TRBV7-3 CASSSQGSLAYEQYF
11 TRBJ1-1 TRBV5-6 CASSFGTEAFF
16 TRBJ2-7 TRBV4-1 CASSQTGTSPSYEQYF
15 TRBJ2-6 TRBV4-1 CASSPGLSGANVLTF
14 TRBJ2-7 TRBV5-1 CASSFRDRVNEQYF
13 TRBJ2-6 TRBV9 CASSVTGANVLTF
15 TRBJ1-4 TRBV7-2 CASRPGGEIVEKLFF
12 TRBJ2-3 TRBV4-1 CASSHQLDTQYF
14 TRBJ1-5 TRBV7-9 CASSLAGFNQPQHF
15 TRBJ2-7 TRBV27 CASSLSGQGAYEQYF
15 TRBJ2-7 TRBV27 CASSEQGAFGVEQYF
15 TRBJ2-7 TRBV18 CASSPGGAPLYEQYF
18 TRBJ2-1 TRBV7-8 CASSYPSGGRLIYNEQFF
14 TRBJ1-1 TRBV10-2 CASGTGGRDTEAFF
15 TRBJ1-2 TRBV9 CASSVARAGENGYTF
16 TRBJ2-7 TRBV28 CASSSPTSTQIYEQYF
16 TRBJ2-1 TRBV29-1 CSVERGAVSSYNEQFF
14 TRBJ1-5 TRBV15 CATTLGGDHQPQHF
13 TRBJ1-5 TRBV10-3 CAISEGLGQPQHF
15 TRBJ2-7 TRBV5-5 CASSLLSVPGYEQYF
12 TRBJ2-7 TRBV29-1 CSVLGQPYEQYF
14 TRBJ2-5 TRBV6-6 CASSFLDREETQYF
16 TRBJ2-7 TRBV2 CASRRELAGDGYEQYF
17 TRBJ2-7 TRBV18 CASSPSSGSTSSYEQYF
17 TRBJ1-1 TRBV10-2 CASSDFKGQRGGTEAFF
17 TRBJ2-3 TRBV5-4 CASSSGLAGGSTDTQYF
14 TRBJ2-2 TRBV27 CASSPPNYSGELFF
13 TRBJ2-7 TRBV5-6 CASSLSALGEQYF
16 TRBJ2-7 TRBV29-1 CSVEKRAGPSSYEQYF
14 TRBJ1-4 TRBV28 CASSRRTENEKLFF
14 TRBJ2-7 TRBV11-2 CASSTLTGKRVKYF
15 TRBJ1-4 TRBV9 CASSRGGGQNEKLFF
16 TRBJ2-1 TRBV5-1 CASSALAAGVVNEQFF
11 TRBJ2-3 TRBV11-2 CASLGMDTQYF
15 TRBJ2-7 TRBV28 CASRELARGIYEQYF
20 TRBJ2-6 TRBV5-1 CASRKGTSGSLTSGANVLTF
13 TRBJ2-1 TRBV7-9 CASSPSQPTEQFF
14 TRBJ1-2 TRBV6-6 CASSIDRDLYGYTF
9 TRBJ2-1 TRBV7-9 CASSFLGFF
13 TRBJ2-1 TRBV6-5 CASSYSSYNEQFF
16 TRBJ2-1 TRBV7-9 CASSLFAGSSYNEQFF
13 TRBJ2-7 TRBV4-1 CASSPQDGYEQYF
16 TRBJ2-1 TRBV5-4 CASSLEGLAGVNEQFF
14 TRBJ1-2 TRBV11-2 CASSPGNSRDGYTF